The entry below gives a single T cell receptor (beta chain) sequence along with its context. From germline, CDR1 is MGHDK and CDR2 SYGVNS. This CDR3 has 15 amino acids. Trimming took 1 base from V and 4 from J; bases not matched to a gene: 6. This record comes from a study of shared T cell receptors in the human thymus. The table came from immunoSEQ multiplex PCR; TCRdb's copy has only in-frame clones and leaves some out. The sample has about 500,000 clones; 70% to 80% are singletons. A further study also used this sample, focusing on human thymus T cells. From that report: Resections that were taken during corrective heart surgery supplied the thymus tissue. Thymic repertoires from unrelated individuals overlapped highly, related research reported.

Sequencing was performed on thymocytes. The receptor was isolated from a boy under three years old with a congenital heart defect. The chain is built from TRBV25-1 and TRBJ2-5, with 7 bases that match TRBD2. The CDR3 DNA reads TGTGCCAGCAGTGAATGGGGGGGACTGGGAGAGACCCAGTACTTC. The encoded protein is CASSEWGGLGETQYF.